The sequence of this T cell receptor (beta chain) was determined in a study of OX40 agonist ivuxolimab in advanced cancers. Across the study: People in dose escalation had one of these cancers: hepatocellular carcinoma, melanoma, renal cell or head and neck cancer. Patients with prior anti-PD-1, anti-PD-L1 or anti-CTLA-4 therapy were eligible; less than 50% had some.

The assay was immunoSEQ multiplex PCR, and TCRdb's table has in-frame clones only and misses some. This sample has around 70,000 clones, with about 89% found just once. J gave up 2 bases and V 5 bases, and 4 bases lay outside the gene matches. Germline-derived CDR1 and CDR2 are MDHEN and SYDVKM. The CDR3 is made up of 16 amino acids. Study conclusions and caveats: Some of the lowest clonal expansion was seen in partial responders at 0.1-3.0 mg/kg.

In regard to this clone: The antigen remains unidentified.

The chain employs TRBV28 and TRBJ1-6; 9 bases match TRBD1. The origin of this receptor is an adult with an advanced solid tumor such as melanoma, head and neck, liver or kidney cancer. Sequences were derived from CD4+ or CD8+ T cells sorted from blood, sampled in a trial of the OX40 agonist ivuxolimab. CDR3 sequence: CASSQTGGPYNSPLHF. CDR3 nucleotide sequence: TGTGCCAGCAGTCAGACAGGGGGACCCTATAATTCACCCCTCCACTTT.